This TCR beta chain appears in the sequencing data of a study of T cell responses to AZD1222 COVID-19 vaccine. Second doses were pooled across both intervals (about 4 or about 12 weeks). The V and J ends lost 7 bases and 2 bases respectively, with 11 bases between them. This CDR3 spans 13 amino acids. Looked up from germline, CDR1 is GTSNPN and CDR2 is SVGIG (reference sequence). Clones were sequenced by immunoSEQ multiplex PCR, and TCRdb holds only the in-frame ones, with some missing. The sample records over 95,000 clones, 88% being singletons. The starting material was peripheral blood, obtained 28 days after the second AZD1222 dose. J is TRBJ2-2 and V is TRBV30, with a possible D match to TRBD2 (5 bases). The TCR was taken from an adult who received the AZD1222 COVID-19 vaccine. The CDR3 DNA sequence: TGTGCCTCTGCTCGGGGAAACACCGGGGAGCTGTTTTTT. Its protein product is CASARGNTGELFF.